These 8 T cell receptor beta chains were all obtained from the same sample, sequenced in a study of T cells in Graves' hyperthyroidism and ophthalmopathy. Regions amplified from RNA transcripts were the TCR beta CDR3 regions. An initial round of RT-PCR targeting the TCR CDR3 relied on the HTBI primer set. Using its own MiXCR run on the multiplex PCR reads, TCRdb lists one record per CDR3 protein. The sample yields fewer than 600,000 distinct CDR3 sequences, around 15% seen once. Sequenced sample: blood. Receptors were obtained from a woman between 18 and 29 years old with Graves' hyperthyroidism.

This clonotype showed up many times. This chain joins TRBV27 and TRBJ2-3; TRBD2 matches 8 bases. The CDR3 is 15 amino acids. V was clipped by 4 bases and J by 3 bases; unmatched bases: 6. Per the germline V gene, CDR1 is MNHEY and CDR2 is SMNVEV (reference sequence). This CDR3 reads CASSSLAALTDTQYF. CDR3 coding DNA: TGTGCCAGCAGTTCACTAGCGGCCCTTACAGATACGCAGTATTTT.

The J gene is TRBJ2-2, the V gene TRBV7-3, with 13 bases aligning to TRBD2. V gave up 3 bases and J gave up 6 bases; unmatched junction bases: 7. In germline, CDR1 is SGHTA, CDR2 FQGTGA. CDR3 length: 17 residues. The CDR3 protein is CASSFPGLAGRAGELFF. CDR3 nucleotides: TGTGCCAGCAGCTTTCCGGGACTAGCGGGAAGGGCCGGGGAGCTGTTTTTT.

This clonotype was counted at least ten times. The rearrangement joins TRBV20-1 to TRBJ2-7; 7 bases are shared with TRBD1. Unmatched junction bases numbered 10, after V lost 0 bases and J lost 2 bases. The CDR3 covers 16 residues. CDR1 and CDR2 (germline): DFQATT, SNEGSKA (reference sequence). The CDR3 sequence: CSARDFGDRLTYEQYF. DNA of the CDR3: TGCAGTGCTAGAGATTTCGGGGACAGATTAACCTACGAGCAGTACTTC.

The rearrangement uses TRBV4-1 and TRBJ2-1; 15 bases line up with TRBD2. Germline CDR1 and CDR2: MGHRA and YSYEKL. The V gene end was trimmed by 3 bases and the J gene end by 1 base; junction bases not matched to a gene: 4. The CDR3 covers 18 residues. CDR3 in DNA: TGCGCCAGCAGCCATGGACTAGCGGGAGGGCAGTCCTACAATGAGCAGTTCTTC. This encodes CASSHGLAGGQSYNEQFF.

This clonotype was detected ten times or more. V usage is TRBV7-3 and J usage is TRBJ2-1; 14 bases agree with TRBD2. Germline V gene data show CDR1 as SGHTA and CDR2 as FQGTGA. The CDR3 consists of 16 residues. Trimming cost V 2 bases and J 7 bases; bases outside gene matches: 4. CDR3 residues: CASSLWGLAGVNEQFF. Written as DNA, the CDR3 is TGTGCCAGCAGCTTATGGGGACTAGCGGGAGTAAATGAGCAGTTCTTC.

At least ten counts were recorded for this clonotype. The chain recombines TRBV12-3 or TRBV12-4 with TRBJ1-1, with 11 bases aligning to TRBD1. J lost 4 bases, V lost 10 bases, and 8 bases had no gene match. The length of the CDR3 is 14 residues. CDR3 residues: CATSPGTGGTEAFF. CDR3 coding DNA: TGTGCCACCTCCCCTGGGACAGGGGGCACTGAAGCTTTCTTT.

CDR3 protein: CASSQRTQGREKLFF. The CDR3 DNA follows: TGCGCCAGCAGCCAAAGAACCCAGGGGAGGGAAAAACTGTTTTTT. This chain connects TRBV4-1 to TRBJ1-4; D may be TRBD1 (6 bases). V lost 2 bases and J lost 8, with 15 bases in between. The CDR3 has 15 residues. From germline, CDR1 is MGHRA and CDR2 YSYEKL.

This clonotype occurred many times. Here the CDR3 DNA reads TGTGCCAGCAGCTTAGAGGCCAGACAAACCTACGAGCAGTACTTC. Amino acids: CASSLEARQTYEQYF. The chain is built from TRBV7-8 and TRBJ2-7; D not resolved. V was shortened by 1 base and J by 2 bases, with 12 bases between the two germline ends. The germline V gene encodes CDR1 SGHVS and CDR2 FQNEAQ. The CDR3 loop spans 15 amino acids.